This TCR beta chain was sequenced for a study of blood T cell repertoires in COVID-19. Study-level background: PBMCs, B-cell-depleted T cells, or T cells provided the cDNA or gDNA that made up the material.

This CDR3 comprises 15 residues. Germline assignment: CDR1 LGHDT and CDR2 YNNKEL (reference sequence). The J segment lost 2 bases and the V segment lost 4 bases, leaving 8 bases of the junction unmatched. Per the original methods: Cell counts per sample came from amplifying reference gene primers. TCRdb's copy holds only in-frame clones and misses some; the assay was immunoSEQ multiplex PCR. Clone size and the V and J calls come from that table; the DNA yielded D and trimming. The data contain 450,000 or so clones, 89% of them singletons. The chain employs TRBV3-1 (or the pseudogene TRBV3-2) and TRBJ2-7, with 7 bases fitting TRBD1. The receptor was isolated from a man aged 18-30 years with COVID-19, enrolled during active disease. Sequencing was done on a sample of peripheral blood. The CDR3 nucleotides read TGTGCCAGCAGCCTAGGGTGGGACAGTACCTACGAGCAGTACTTC. Encoded protein: CASSLGWDSTYEQYF.